This is a list of T cell receptor beta chains from one sample in a study of monozygotic twins with inflammatory bowel disease. TCRdb reprocessed the 5' RACE reads; each CDR3 protein has one entry and no DNA is given. Its table lists about 300,000 distinct CDR3 sequences. The specimen was blood. These receptors all come from a human donor with ulcerative colitis or Crohn's disease, or a healthy co-twin of an affected twin (not recorded which). Both conserved end residues are part of each CDR3.

CDR3 protein	V gene	J gene
CASSLLQANTGELFF	TRBV5-1	TRBJ2-2
CASAGTVNEKLFF	TRBV19	TRBJ1-4
CASSPRTSYPDTQYF	TRBV18	TRBJ2-3
CASSQDSLGQDIQYF	TRBV4-2	TRBJ2-4
CASSPGTGGTEAFF	TRBV18	TRBJ1-1
CSGTRPRGSYNEQFF	TRBV20-1	TRBJ2-1
CASYDSRSTDTQYF	TRBV5-4	TRBJ2-3
CASGNRQDLRYEQYF	TRBV28	TRBJ2-7
CASVRVSDTQYF	TRBV7-9	TRBJ2-3
CAIRAGANTEAFF	TRBV10-3	TRBJ1-1
CASSWTGRFGEQFF	TRBV2	TRBJ2-1
CASTLTDTQYF	TRBV5-1	TRBJ2-3
CASSPSSRGPAGNTIYF	TRBV7-8	TRBJ1-3
CASSLAWRQGAASGRTDTQYF	TRBV5-1	TRBJ2-3
CASSHPTGRAGTSYNEQFF	TRBV14	TRBJ2-1
CATSSTQGTIRTDTQYF	TRBV15	TRBJ2-3
CASSRGQFNSPLHF	TRBV3-1	TRBJ1-6
CAISESGGVSSYNEQFF	TRBV10-3	TRBJ2-1
CASSPGSAGNTIYF	TRBV7-2	TRBJ1-3
CASSGRVVGNTEAFF	TRBV9	TRBJ1-1
CASSSRGPWDYEQYF	TRBV7-2	TRBJ2-7
CASSPGSENIQYF	TRBV18	TRBJ2-4
CASSVGQLEGSEQFF	TRBV9	TRBJ2-1
CSAGGRRNTGELFF	TRBV20-1	TRBJ2-2
CASSFRDRGPEQYF	TRBV7-9	TRBJ2-7
CASSPRQETWETQYF	TRBV7-6	TRBJ2-5
CASSLLGTGSGYTF	TRBV2	TRBJ1-2
CASSVALGGGAAGELFF	TRBV9	TRBJ2-2
CASSIGAGYQPQHF	TRBV19	TRBJ1-5
CASSIPGQGQETQYF	TRBV5-6	TRBJ2-5
CASEGEWPDTQYF	TRBV7-9	TRBJ2-3
CSQTGSYNEQFF	TRBV29-1	TRBJ2-1
CATSSPSYRSGELFF	TRBV15	TRBJ2-2
CATSRVSGTRTDTQYF	TRBV15	TRBJ2-3
CASSLGSGLAKNIQYF	TRBV7-2	TRBJ2-4
CASSLVGWDTQYF	TRBV12-3/TRBV12-4	TRBJ2-3
CASSYSGQDPGNTIYF	TRBV6-2/TRBV6-3	TRBJ1-3